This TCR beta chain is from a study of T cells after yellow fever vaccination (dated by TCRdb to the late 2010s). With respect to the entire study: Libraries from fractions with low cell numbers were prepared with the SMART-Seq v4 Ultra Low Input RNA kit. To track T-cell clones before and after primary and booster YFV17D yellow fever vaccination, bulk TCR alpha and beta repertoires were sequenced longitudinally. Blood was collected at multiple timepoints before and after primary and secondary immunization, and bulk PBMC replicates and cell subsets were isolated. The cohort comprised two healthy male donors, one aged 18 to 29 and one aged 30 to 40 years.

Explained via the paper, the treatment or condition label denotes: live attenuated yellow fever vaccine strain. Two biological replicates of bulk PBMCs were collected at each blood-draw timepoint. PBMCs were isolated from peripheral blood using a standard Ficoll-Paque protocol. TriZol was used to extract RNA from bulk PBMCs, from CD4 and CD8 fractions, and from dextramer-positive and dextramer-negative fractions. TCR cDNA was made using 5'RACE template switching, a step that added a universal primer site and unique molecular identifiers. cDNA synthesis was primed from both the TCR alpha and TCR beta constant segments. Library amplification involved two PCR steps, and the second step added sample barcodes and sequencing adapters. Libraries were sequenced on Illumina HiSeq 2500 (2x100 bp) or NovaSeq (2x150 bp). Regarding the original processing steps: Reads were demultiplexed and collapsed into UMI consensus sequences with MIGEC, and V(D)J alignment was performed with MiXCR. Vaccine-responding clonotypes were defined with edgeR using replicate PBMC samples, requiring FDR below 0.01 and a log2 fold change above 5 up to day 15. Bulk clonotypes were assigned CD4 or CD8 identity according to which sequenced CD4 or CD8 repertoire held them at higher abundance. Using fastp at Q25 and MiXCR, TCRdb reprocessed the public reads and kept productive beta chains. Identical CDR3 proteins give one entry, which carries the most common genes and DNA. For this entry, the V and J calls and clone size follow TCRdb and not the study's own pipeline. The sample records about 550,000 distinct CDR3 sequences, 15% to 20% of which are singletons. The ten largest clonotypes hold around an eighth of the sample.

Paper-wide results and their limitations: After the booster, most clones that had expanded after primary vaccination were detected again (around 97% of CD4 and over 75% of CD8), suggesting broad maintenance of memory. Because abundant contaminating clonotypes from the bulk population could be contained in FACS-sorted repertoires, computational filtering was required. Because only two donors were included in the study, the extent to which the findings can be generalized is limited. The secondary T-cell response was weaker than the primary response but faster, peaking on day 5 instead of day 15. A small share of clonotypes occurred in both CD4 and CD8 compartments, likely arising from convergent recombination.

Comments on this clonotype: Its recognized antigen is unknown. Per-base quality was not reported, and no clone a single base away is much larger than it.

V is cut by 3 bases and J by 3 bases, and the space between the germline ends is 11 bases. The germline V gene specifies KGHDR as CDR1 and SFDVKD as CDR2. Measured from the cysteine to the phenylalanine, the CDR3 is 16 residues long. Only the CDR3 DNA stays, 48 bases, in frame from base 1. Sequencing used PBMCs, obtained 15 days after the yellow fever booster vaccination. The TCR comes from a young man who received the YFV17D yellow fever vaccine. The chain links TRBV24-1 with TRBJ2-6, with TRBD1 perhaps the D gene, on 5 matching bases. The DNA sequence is TGTGCCACCAGTGATCCTGGGGCGCGTGGGGCCAACGTCCTGACTTTC. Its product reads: CATSDPGARGANVLTF.